Listed here are 14 T cell receptor beta chains from one sample, sequenced in a study of tumor-infiltrating lymphocytes in primary liver carcinoma (dated by TCRdb to 2017 to 2019). The sequencer listed for this sample is Illumina HiSeq 2500. A constant-region primer and ProtoScript II reverse transcriptase were used to reverse-transcribe TCRbeta-specific cDNA from roughly 0.55 ug total RNA. The TCRbeta libraries were prepared through three rounds of nested multiplex PCR following a slightly modified ARM-PCR procedure. The first two PCR rounds used multiplex TRBV1-TRBV30 forward primers with a Cbeta reverse primer, each for approximately 10 cycles. TCRdb applied fastp at Q25 and MiXCR to the public reads, then kept only in-frame beta chains. Identical CDR3 proteins give one entry, which carries the most common genes and DNA. For this sample the table gives some 190,000 distinct CDR3 sequences, of which less than 65% were detected only once. The top ten constitute about 72% of the sample.

TRIzol reagent was used to extract blood RNA from unsorted whole blood, while the DNeasy Blood & Tissue kit provided the germline DNA. The material sequenced was peripheral blood. The receptors come from a man aged 40-55 years with primary liver carcinoma and hepatitis B virus infection.

To note about this clonotype: Given the absence of the conserved phenylalanine or tryptophan at the CDR3 end, a read error is likely. This chain joins TRBV12-3 or TRBV12-4 and TRBJ2-7, with D tentatively TRBD1 or TRBD2 (5 bases each). V was pared by 5 bases and J by 6 bases, with 20 bases between. This CDR3 contains 15 residues. The CDR3 is CASSPGPADPCEQYL. Here the CDR3 DNA reads TGTGCCAGCAGTCCGGGACCCGCTGATCCCTGCGAGCAGTACCTC.

The sample holds many counts of this clonotype. The chain uses TRBV4-1 and TRBJ2-1, with TRBD2 identical over 8 bases. CDR3 length: 18 amino acids. V was clipped by 5 bases and J by 1 base; unmatched bases: 13. Germline assignment: CDR1 MGHRA and CDR2 YSYEKL. The CDR3 DNA reads TGCGCCAGCAGCGAAAAGGGTCTCGGGACTAGGTCCTACAATGAGCAGTTCTTC. Translation gives CASSEKGLGTRSYNEQFF.

Only a few counts were recorded for this clonotype. V and J are TRBV6-6 and TRBJ2-7, with TRBD2 identical over 14 bases. The V and J ends lost 5 bases and 4 bases, in that order; junction bases with no gene match: 10. Germline assignment: CDR1 MNHNY and CDR2 SVGAGI (reference sequence). The CDR3 length is 17 residues. CDR3 region: CASSTGTSGSGKYEQYF. DNA of the CDR3: TGTGCCAGCAGTACAGGGACTAGCGGGAGCGGTAAATACGAGCAGTACTTC.

As for this clonotype: One junction end disagrees with the germline gene, perhaps due to a read error. In DNA, the CDR3 is TGTGTCAGCAGCTTAGCTCCGACACGGGACTTCTTCGGGGAGCTGTTCTTT. Translated: CVSSLAPTRDFFGELFF. The gene calls are TRBV11-2 and TRBJ2-2; TRBD2 is a possible D gene (6 bases). The germline CDR1 and CDR2 sequences are SGHAT and FQNNGV. This CDR3 is 17 amino acids long.

To note about this clonotype: One end of the junction fails to match germline, which may point to a read error. This chain connects TRBV11-2 to TRBJ2-2; D possibly corresponds to TRBD2 (6 bases). CDR1 SGHAT and CDR2 FQNNGV come from the germline V gene. The CDR3 is made up of 16 amino acids. The chain's CDR3 is CASSFLVGIGTGGLFF. CDR3 in DNA: TGTGCCAGCAGCTTCTTAGTGGGAATTGGGACCGGGGGGCTGTTTTTT.

This chain connects TRBV4-1 to TRBJ1-1; possibly TRBD1 for D (6 bases). The CDR3 sequence is 15 residues long. V shed 2 bases and J shed 3 bases, with 13 bases lying between them. Per the germline V gene, CDR1 is MGHRA and CDR2 is YSYEKL. The CDR3 DNA is TGCGCCAGCAGCCAAAGCAGGGGAGGTTACACTGAAGCTTTCTTT. This translates into CASSQSRGGYTEAFF.

The CDR3 protein is CASSIGTGGSYNEQFF. In DNA form, the CDR3 reads TGTGCCAGCAGCATTGGGACGGGAGGGTCCTACAATGAGCAGTTCTTC. J is TRBJ2-1 and V is TRBV5-4; 8 bases are shared with TRBD2. Germline lookup yields CDR1 SGHNT and CDR2 YYREEE (reference sequence). With 4 bases clipped from V and 1 base from J, the junction kept 7 bases outside the gene matches. There are 16 residues in the CDR3.

The J gene is TRBJ2-7, the V gene TRBV28; D is unresolved. Germline V CDR1 and CDR2: MDHEN, SYDVKM. V dropped 6 bases and J dropped 2 bases, with 8 bases sitting between them. The CDR3 is made up of 12 amino acids. CDR3 sequence reads: CASRTGPYEQYF. DNA of the CDR3: TGTGCCAGCAGGACCGGCCCCTACGAGCAGTACTTC.

This chain connects TRBV6-1 to TRBJ2-6, with 9 nucleotides matching TRBD2. The CDR3 is 17 amino acids. Germline V gives CDR1 MNHNS, CDR2 SASEGT. The ends lost 3 bases at V and 0 bases at J; junction bases unmatched: 3. CDR3 sequence (DNA): TGTGCCAGCAGTGAGAGACTAGCGGCCTCTGGGGCCAACGTCCTGACTTTC. This sequence encodes CASSERLAASGANVLTF.

Details on this clonotype: Germline and junction disagree at one end, which may indicate a read error. The rearrangement links TRBV11-2 to TRBJ1-2, with a tentative D call TRBD1 (5 bases). Germline CDR1 is SGHAT and CDR2 is FQNNGV. The CDR3 totals 15 residues. The CDR3 coding sequence is TGTGCCGACAGCTTAGATGCCAAGTCTAACTATGACTACACCTTC. Its protein is CADSLDAKSNYDYTF. Supplemented by reference TRBV11-2 and TRBJ1-2, the full variable domain reads EAGVAQSPRYKIIEKRQSVAFWCNPISGHATLYWYQQILGQGPKLLIQFQNNGVVDDSQLPKDRFSAERLKGVDSTLKIQPAKLEDSAVYLCADSLDAKSNYDYTFGSGTRLTVV.

This clonotype turned up a few times. The rearrangement links TRBV28 to TRBJ1-4; D remains unclear. Deletions cut 2 bases from V and 4 bases from J, with 5 bases between. The CDR3 has 13 amino acids. Germline values: CDR1 MDHEN, CDR2 SYDVKM. The chain's CDR3 is CASSLESNEKLFF. CDR3 nucleotide sequence: TGTGCCAGCAGTTTAGAGAGTAATGAAAAACTGTTTTTT.

Turning to this clonotype: Mismatch with germline at one junction end may stem from a read error. J is TRBJ2-7 and V is TRBV11-2; D gene ambiguous. The germline CDR1 and CDR2 sequences are SGHAT and FQNNGV. This CDR3 spans 14 amino acids. The CDR3 sequence is CASSLTDGIYEQCF. CDR3 sequence (DNA): TGTGCCAGCAGCTTAACTGACGGAATCTACGAGCAGTGCTTC.

This clonotype was seen many times. The chain recombines TRBV11-2 with TRBJ2-1, with a weak D call TRBD1 (5 bases). V gave up 0 bases and J gave up 10 bases, with 16 bases separating them. Per the germline V gene, CDR1 is SGHAT and CDR2 is FQNNGV. The CDR3 loop spans 15 amino acids. The CDR3 DNA reads TGTGCCAGCAGCTTAGAACTTATCTCCGCAGGGGAGCAGTTCTTC. Its translation: CASSLELISAGEQFF. Filled out from reference TRBV11-2 and TRBJ2-1, the complete variable domain reads EAGVAQSPRYKIIEKRQSVAFWCNPISGHATLYWYQQILGQGPKLLIQFQNNGVVDDSQLPKDRFSAERLKGVDSTLKIQPAKLEDSAVYLCASSLELISAGEQFFGPGTRLTVL.

This clonotype showed up just a few times. This may be a read error, as it is one base from a much larger clone. The chain combines TRBV11-2 with TRBJ1-1; 7 bases fit TRBD1. Germline assignment: CDR1 SGHAT and CDR2 FQNNGV. The CDR3 consists of 13 residues. CDR3 residues: CAGSPDRMAEAFF. CDR3 DNA: TGTGCCGGCAGCCCGGACAGGATGGCTGAAGCTTTCTTT.